The subject of this entry is one T cell receptor beta chain. Its antigen is undetermined. The sample originates from a study of T-cell reconstitution after alpha-beta-depleted transplantation in children. Study outcomes and limitations: T-cell counts and diversity at one year post-transplant came mainly from newly produced T cells. At around two months after transplant, the alpha-beta T cells were reportedly derived from several hundred expanded clones that came from non-depleted graft cells. Day-60 TCRbeta diversity that was high in some patients was derived from surviving recipient T cells and thymic progenitors.

V lost 5 bases and J lost 2, with 7 bases in between. This CDR3 is built from 13 residues. In germline, CDR1 is SQVTM, CDR2 ANQGSEA. TCRbeta library preparation incorporated unique molecular identifiers. TCRdb re-analysed the PCR reads in MiXCR, keeping a single row per CDR3 protein. The table lists approximately 980,000 distinct CDR3 sequences, less than 30% of them singletons. Sequenced material: PBMCs, mostly from graft donor cells, taken 360 days after TCRalphabeta/CD19-depleted stem cell transplant. The clonotype originates from a boy less than two years old who had a stem cell transplant for SCID, so the T cells may come from the graft donor. The V and J genes are TRBV29-1 and TRBJ2-6; unclear D gene. CDR3: CSVIGAGANVLTF. CDR3 nucleotides: TGCAGCGTTATTGGGGCTGGGGCCAACGTCCTGACTTTC.